The next 5 T cell receptor beta chains were all read from a single sample in a study of T cells in Graves' hyperthyroidism and ophthalmopathy. There were TCR beta CDR3 regions amplified from RNA transcripts. A set of HTBI primers served as the primers for a first-round RT-PCR of the TCR CDR3. TCRdb fed the multiplex PCR reads into MiXCR, producing one record per CDR3 protein. Of around 520,000 distinct CDR3 sequences listed, 12% to 15% are singletons. Sequencing was performed on blood. The source of these receptors is a woman between 40 and 55 years old with Graves' hyperthyroidism.

This clonotype was counted at least ten times. The V and J genes are TRBV6-1 and TRBJ2-3; 10 positions agree with TRBD2. The CDR3 extends over 15 amino acids. With 6 bases clipped from V and 1 base from J, the junction kept 4 bases outside the gene matches. Germline loops: CDR1 MNHNS, CDR2 SASEGT. The CDR3, as DNA: TGTGCCAGCAGGCGCAGCGGGAGGGGCACAGATACGCAGTATTTT. It is translated as CASRRSGRGTDTQYF.

This clonotype was picked up many times. V gene TRBV28 combines with J gene TRBJ2-1, with no clear D. Trimming left V 4 bases short and J 8 bases short, with 9 bases between. There are 12 residues in the CDR3. Germline V lookup: CDR1 MDHEN, CDR2 SYDVKM. CDR3 sequence reads: CASSSYSDEQFF. The CDR3, as DNA: TGTGCCAGCAGTTCCTACAGTGATGAGCAGTTCTTC.

This CDR3 is CASSLGPGLAGVSSYEQYF. The CDR3 nucleotides are TGTGCCAGCAGTTTAGGCCCGGGACTAGCGGGAGTGAGCTCCTACGAGCAGTACTTC. The V gene is TRBV27, the J gene TRBJ2-7; 14 bases line up with TRBD2. This CDR3 has 19 amino acids. Germline CDR1 reads MNHEY; CDR2 reads SMNVEV (reference sequence). After removal of 2 bases from V and 0 bases from J, the junction contained 9 bases not matched to a gene.

The sample holds a few counts of this clonotype. The DNA of the CDR3 is TGCGCCAGCAGCTGGGAACCACAGGGTTCTTCCTACGAGCAGTACTTC. It specifies CASSWEPQGSSYEQYF. The genes are TRBV5-1 and TRBJ2-7, with D tentatively TRBD1 (6 bases). Deletions cut 3 bases from V and 1 base from J, with 17 bases between. Looked up from germline, CDR1 is SGHRS and CDR2 is YFSETQ. This CDR3 contains 16 residues.

J is TRBJ1-5 and V is TRBV20-1; 7 nucleotides line up with TRBD1. Trimming took 4 bases from V and 1 from J; bases not matched to a gene: 4. Germline-derived CDR1 and CDR2 are DFQATT and SNEGSKA (reference sequence). This CDR3 has 14 amino acids. CDR3 bases: TGCAGTGCTAAAACGGGACAGAGCAATCAGCCCCAGCATTTT. The encoded protein is CSAKTGQSNQPQHF.